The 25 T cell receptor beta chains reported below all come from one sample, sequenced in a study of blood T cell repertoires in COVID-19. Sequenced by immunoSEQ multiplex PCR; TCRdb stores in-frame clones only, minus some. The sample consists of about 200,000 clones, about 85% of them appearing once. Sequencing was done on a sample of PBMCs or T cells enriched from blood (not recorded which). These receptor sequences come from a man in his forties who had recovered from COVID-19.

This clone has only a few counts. The CDR3 sequence is CASSQGRDTQYF. The CDR3, as DNA: TGCGCCAGCAGCCAGGGGCGAGATACGCAGTATTTT. The chain employs TRBV4-1 and TRBJ2-3; TRBD1 is a possible D gene (5 bases). The CDR3 has 12 amino acids. Germline CDR1 and CDR2: MGHRA and YSYEKL. The V gene lost 3 bases and the J gene lost 5 bases, with 6 bases spanning the gap.

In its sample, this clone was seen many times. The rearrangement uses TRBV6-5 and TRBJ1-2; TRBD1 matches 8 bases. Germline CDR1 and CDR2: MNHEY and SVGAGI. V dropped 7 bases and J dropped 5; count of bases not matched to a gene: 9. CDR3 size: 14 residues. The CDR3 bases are TGTGCCAGCAAATTAGGACAGGGAAGGTATGGCTACACCTTC. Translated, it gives CASKLGQGRYGYTF.

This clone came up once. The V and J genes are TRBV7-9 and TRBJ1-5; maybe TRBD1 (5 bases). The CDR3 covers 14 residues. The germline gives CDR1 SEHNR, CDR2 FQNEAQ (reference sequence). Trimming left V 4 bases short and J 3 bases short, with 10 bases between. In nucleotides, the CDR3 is TGTGCCAGCAGCTCGGCAGGGTACAATCAGCCCCAGCATTTT. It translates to CASSSAGYNQPQHF.

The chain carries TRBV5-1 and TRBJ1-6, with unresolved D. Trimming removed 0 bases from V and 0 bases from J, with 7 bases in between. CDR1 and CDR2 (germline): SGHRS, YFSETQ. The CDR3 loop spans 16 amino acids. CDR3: CASSLGQYSYNSPLHF. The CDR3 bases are TGCGCCAGCAGCTTGGGTCAGTACTCCTATAATTCACCCCTCCACTTT. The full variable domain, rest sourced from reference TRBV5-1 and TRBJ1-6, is KAGVTQTPRYLIKTRGQQVTLSCSPISGHRSVSWYQQTPGQGLQFLFEYFSETQRNKGNFPGRFSGRQFSNSRSEMNVSTLELGDSALYLCASSLGQYSYNSPLHFGNGTRLTVT.

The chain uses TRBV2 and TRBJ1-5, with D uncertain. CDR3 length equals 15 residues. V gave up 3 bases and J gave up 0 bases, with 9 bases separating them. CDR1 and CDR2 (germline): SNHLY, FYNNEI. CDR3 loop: CASSDRLNSNQPQHF. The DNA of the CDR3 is TGTGCCAGCAGTGACAGGCTTAATAGCAATCAGCCCCAGCATTTT.

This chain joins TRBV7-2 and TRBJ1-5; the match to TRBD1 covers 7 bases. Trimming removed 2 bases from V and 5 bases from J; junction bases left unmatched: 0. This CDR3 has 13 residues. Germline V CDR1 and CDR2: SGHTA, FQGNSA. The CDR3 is CASSLQGDQPQHF. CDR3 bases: TGTGCCAGCAGCTTACAGGGGGATCAGCCCCAGCATTTT.

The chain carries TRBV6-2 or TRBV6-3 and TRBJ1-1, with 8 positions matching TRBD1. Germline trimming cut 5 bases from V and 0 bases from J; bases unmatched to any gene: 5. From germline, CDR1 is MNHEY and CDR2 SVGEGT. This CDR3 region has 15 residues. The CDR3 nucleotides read TGTGCCAGCAGTCCCCGGACAGGGATGAACACTGAAGCTTTCTTT. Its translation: CASSPRTGMNTEAFF.

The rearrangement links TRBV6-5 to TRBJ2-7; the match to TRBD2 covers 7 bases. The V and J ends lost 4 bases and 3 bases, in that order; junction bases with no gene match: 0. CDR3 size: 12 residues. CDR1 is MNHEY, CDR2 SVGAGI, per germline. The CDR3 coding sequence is TGTGCCAGCAGTTGGGGGGGCTACGAGCAGTACTTC. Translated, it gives CASSWGGYEQYF.

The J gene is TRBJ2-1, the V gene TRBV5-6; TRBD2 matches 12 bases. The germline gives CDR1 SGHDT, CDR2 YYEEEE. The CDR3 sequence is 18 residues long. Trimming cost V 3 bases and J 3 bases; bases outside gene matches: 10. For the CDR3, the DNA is TGTGCCAGCAGCTGGGGACTAGCGGGTCCAAGGAGCTACAATGAGCAGTTCTTC. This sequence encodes CASSWGLAGPRSYNEQFF.

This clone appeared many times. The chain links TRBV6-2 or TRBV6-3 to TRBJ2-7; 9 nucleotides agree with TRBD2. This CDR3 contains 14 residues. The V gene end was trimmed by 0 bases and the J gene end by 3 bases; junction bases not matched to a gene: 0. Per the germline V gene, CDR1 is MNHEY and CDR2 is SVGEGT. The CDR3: CASSYSSGSYEQYF. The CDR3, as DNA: TGTGCCAGCAGTTACTCTAGCGGGAGCTACGAGCAGTACTTC.

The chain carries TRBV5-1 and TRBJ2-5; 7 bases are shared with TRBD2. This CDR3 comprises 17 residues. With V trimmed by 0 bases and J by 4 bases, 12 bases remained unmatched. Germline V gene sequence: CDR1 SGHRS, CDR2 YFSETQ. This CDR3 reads CASSLVGRGRVIETQYF. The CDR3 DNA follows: TGCGCCAGCAGCTTGGTAGGACGAGGGAGGGTAATAGAGACCCAGTACTTC.

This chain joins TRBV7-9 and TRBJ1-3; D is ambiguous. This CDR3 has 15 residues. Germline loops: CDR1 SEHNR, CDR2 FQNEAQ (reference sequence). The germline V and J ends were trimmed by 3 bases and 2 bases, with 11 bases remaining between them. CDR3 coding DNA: TGTGCCAGCAGCTTCCTAATCAGCGCTGGAAACACCATATATTTT. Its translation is CASSFLISAGNTIYF.

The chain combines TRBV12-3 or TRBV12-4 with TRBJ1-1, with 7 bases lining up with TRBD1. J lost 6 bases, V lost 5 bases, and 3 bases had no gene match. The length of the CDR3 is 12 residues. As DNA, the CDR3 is TGTGCCAGCAGTCCTACAGGGGCTGAAGCTTTCTTT. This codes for CASSPTGAEAFF.

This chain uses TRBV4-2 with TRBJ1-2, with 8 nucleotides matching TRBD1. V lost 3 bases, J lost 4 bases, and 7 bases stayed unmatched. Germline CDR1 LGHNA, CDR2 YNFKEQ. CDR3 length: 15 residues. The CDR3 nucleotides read TGTGCCAGCAGCCAGACAGGGGACATGATCTATGGCTACACCTTC. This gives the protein CASSQTGDMIYGYTF.

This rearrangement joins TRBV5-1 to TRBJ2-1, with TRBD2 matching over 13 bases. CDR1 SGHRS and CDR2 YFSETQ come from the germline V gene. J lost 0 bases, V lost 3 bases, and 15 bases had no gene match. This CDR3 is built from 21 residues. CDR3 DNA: TGCGCCAGCAGCTCGGCCGGGACTAGCGGGACGCCCACACACTCCTACAATGAGCAGTTCTTC. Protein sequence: CASSSAGTSGTPTHSYNEQFF.

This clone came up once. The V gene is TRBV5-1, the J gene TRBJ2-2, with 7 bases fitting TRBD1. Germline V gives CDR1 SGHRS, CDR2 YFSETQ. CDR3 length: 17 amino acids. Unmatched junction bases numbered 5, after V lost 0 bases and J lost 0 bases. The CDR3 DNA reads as TGCGCCAGCAGCTTGGACAGGGGAGTTGCGAACACCGGGGAGCTGTTTTTT. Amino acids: CASSLDRGVANTGELFF.

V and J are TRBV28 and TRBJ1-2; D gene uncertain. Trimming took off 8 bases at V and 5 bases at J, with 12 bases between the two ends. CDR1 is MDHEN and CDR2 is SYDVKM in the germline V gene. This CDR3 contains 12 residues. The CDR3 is CASGLSGYGYTF. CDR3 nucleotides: TGTGCCAGCGGCCTTTCCGGGTATGGCTACACCTTC.

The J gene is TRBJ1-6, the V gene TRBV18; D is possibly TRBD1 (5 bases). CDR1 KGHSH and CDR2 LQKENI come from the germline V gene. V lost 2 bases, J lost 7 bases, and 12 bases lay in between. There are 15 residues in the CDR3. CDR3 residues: CASSPVGQPNSPLHF. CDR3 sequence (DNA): TGTGCCAGCTCACCAGTGGGGCAGCCGAATTCACCCCTCCACTTT.

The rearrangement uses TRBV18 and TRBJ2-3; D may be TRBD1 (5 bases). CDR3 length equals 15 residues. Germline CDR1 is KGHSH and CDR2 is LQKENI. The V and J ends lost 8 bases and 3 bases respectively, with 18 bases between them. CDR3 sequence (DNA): TGTGCCAGCGACACGCGAGAAAGGGGAACAGATACGCAGTATTTT. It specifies CASDTRERGTDTQYF.

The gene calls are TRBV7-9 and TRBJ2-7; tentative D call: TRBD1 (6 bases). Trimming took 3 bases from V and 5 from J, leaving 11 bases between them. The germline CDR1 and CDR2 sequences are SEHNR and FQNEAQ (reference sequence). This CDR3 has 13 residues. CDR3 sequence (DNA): TGTGCCAGCAGCTTGGCTGGGGGCCACGAGCAGTACTTC. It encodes CASSLAGGHEQYF.

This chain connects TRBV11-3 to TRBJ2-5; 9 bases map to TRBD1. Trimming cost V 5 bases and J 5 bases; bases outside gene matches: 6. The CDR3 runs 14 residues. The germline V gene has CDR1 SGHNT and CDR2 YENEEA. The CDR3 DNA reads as TGTGCCAGCAGCACCCACAGGGGGCTGGAGACCCAGTACTTC. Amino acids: CASSTHRGLETQYF.

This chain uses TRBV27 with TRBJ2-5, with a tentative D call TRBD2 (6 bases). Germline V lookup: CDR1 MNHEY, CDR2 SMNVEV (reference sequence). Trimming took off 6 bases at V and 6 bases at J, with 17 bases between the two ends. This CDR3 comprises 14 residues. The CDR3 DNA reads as TGTGCCAGCAGGGAGAGACTAGGTTCAAAGACCCAGTACTTC. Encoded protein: CASRERLGSKTQYF.

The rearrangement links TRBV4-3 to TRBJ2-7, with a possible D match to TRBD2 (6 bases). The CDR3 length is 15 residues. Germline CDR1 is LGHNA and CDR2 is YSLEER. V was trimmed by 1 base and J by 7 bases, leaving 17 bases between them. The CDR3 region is CASSQGVGLYLEQYF. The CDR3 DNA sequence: TGCGCCAGCAGCCAAGGGGTGGGACTCTATTTAGAGCAGTACTTC.

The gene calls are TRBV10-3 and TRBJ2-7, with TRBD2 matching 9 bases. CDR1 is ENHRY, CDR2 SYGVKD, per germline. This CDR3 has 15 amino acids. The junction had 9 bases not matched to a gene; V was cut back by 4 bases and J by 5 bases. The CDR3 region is CAISVIAGVSHEQYF. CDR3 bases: TGTGCCATCAGTGTAATAGCGGGAGTATCCCACGAGCAGTACTTC.

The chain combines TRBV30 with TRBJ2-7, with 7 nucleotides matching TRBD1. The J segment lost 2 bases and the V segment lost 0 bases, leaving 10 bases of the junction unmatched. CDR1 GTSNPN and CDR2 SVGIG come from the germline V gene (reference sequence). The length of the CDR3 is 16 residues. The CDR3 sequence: CAWSVIGGRGTYEQYF. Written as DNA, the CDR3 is TGTGCCTGGAGTGTAATCGGCGGCAGGGGGACCTACGAGCAGTACTTC.